These 26 T cell receptor beta chains originate from one sample sequenced in a study of molecular identifiers for immune sequencing clone quantification. TCRdb ran MiXCR on the PCR reads and lists one entry per CDR3 protein. The table includes more than 450,000 distinct CDR3 sequences, about a fifth detected once. The specimen was naive CD8+ T cells from blood, with Jurkat cell RNA spiked in. Subset described: FACS-sorted CD8+CD4-CCR7+CD45RA+ naive T cells. These TCRs come from a human donor in good health. Some libraries in this study had Jurkat cell RNA spiked in.

This clonotype was recorded at least ten times. The rearrangement joins TRBV9 to TRBJ1-5; D possibly corresponds to TRBD1 (6 bases). CDR1 SGDLS and CDR2 YYNGEE come from the germline V gene. V lost 2 bases to trimming and J lost 1 base, with 10 bases between them. The CDR3 sequence is 15 residues long. The CDR3 protein is CASSVDQGSNQPQHF. CDR3 coding DNA: TGTGCCAGCAGCGTCGATCAGGGGAGCAATCAGCCCCAGCATTTT.

This clonotype showed up many times. This chain connects TRBV5-6 to TRBJ2-1; 7 bases are a match to TRBD2. Trimming took 3 bases from V and 0 from J; bases not matched to a gene: 6. Germline V lookup: CDR1 SGHDT, CDR2 YYEEEE. The CDR3 runs 16 residues. CDR3 region: CASSSLAVSSYNEQFF. The CDR3 DNA is TGTGCCAGCAGCTCTCTAGCGGTTAGCTCCTACAATGAGCAGTTCTTC.

The J gene is TRBJ2-7, the V gene TRBV19, with 8 bases fitting TRBD1. V shed 4 bases and J 2 bases; nucleotides not matched to a gene: 7. The length of the CDR3 is 15 residues. Germline assignment: CDR1 LNHDA and CDR2 SQIVND (reference sequence). CDR3 nucleotides: TGTGCCAGTAGTACCGGACAGGGCAACACCTACGAGCAGTACTTC. This codes for CASSTGQGNTYEQYF.

This clonotype was seen many times. This chain joins TRBV27 and TRBJ1-2, with a possible D match to TRBD1 (6 bases). CDR1 MNHEY and CDR2 SMNVEV come from the germline V gene (reference sequence). CDR3 length equals 13 residues. V lost 3 bases and J lost 7, with 12 bases in between. The CDR3 protein is CASSLQGWSGYTF. CDR3 DNA sequence: TGTGCCAGCAGTTTGCAGGGGTGGTCTGGCTACACCTTC.

The chain couples TRBV5-1 to TRBJ2-7; TRBD1 might be the D (6 bases). Trimming took off 1 base at V and 6 bases at J, with 17 bases between the two ends. Germline CDR1 and CDR2: SGHRS and YFSETQ. This CDR3 contains 15 residues. CDR3 in DNA: TGCGCCAGCAGCTTGAGTGGGGGCGGATACGCCGAGCAGTACTTC. It encodes CASSLSGGGYAEQYF.

In its sample, this clonotype was seen a few times. The V and J genes are TRBV19 and TRBJ2-7, with D possibly called TRBD1 or TRBD2 (5 bases each). Germline CDR1 is LNHDA and CDR2 is SQIVND (reference sequence). The CDR3 runs 16 residues. V lost 2 bases and J 3 bases, leaving 17 bases between the germline ends. CDR3 loop: CASSISIGTSDYEQYF. CDR3 bases: TGTGCCAGTAGTATATCGATAGGGACGAGCGACTACGAGCAGTACTTC.

Points on this clonotype: The conserved closing phenylalanine or tryptophan is absent in this CDR3, likely reflecting a read error. The gene calls are TRBV7-9 and TRBJ2-7; D unresolved. CDR1 and CDR2 from the germline V gene are SEHNR and FQNEAQ (reference sequence). Trimming took 7 bases from V and 4 from J, leaving 14 bases between them. The CDR3 loop spans 13 amino acids. The CDR3 loop reads CASTQTERYEQYS. The DNA for the CDR3 is TGTGCCAGCACCCAGACTGAGAGATACGAGCAGTACTCC.

In regard to this clonotype: This could be a read error, since a much larger clone is one nucleotide away. CDR3 residues: CASSSPPDTENTEASF. CDR3 nucleotides: TGTGCCAGCAGCTCCCCTCCGGACACCGAGAACACTGAAGCTTCCTTT. This rearrangement joins TRBV13 to TRBJ1-1; a weak D match, TRBD1 (5 bases). Germline V gives CDR1 PRHDT, CDR2 FYEKMQ (reference sequence). The CDR3 is made up of 16 amino acids.

About this clonotype: A much larger clone is a single base away; this may be a read error. This sequence joins TRBV6-2 or TRBV6-3 and TRBJ2-3; D is undetermined. Trimming stripped 3 bases from V and 0 bases from J, with 10 bases between. Germline V gene data show CDR1 as MNHEY and CDR2 as SVGEGT. The CDR3 is 15 amino acids. This chain's CDR3 is CASSYETLSTDTQYF. The CDR3 nucleotides are TGTGCCAGCAGTTATGAGACGTTGAGCACAGATACGCAGTATTTT.

The gene calls are TRBV24-1 and TRBJ2-1; D not certain. Germline lookup yields CDR1 KGHDR and CDR2 SFDVKD. This CDR3 spans 12 amino acids. V lost 2 bases to trimming and J lost 12 bases, with 10 bases between them. The CDR3 reads CATSDSPDGQFF. In DNA, the CDR3 is TGTGCCACCAGTGATTCCCCGGATGGGCAGTTCTTC.

The V call is TRBV5-5, the J call TRBJ2-5; TRBD1 or TRBD2 may be the D gene (5 bases each). The germline V gene encodes CDR1 SGHKS and CDR2 YYEKEE (reference sequence). V dropped 0 bases and J dropped 5 bases, with 17 bases sitting between them. The CDR3 is 16 amino acids. This chain's CDR3 is CASSLGDRLFGETQYF. CDR3 nucleotide sequence: TGTGCCAGCAGCTTGGGGGACCGCCTTTTTGGCGAGACCCAGTACTTC.

The chain has TRBV30 and TRBJ1-2; 7 nucleotides match TRBD1. Per the germline V gene, CDR1 is GTSNPN and CDR2 is SVGIG (reference sequence). The CDR3 contains 16 residues. V was clipped by 0 bases and J by 0 bases; unmatched bases: 7. The CDR3 is CAWSVLGTDPNYGYTF. Here the CDR3 DNA reads TGTGCCTGGAGTGTACTAGGGACAGATCCTAACTATGGCTACACCTTC.

Concerning this clonotype: One end of the junction is discordant with germline, which a read error may explain. This chain joins TRBV6-2 or TRBV6-3 and TRBJ2-7; 7 bases map to TRBD1. Germline values: CDR1 MNHEY, CDR2 SVGEGT. This CDR3 is built from 15 residues. The CDR3 DNA sequence: TGTGCCAGCGGTTACCCGACAGGGCCGAAGGGCGAGCAGTACTTC. Translating it yields CASGYPTGPKGEQYF.

In regard to this clonotype: A much larger clonotype is one base distant, so this may be a read error. The J gene is TRBJ2-3, the V gene TRBV4-1; D unclear. Germline lookup yields CDR1 MGHRA and CDR2 YSYEKL. The CDR3 loop spans 16 amino acids. V was trimmed by 1 base and J by 1 base, leaving 12 bases between them. The CDR3 is CASSQVGEARTDTQYF. In nucleotides, the CDR3 is TGCGCCAGCAGCCAAGTTGGCGAGGCCCGCACAGATACGCAGTATTTT.

This clonotype has a count of ten or more. V usage is TRBV3-1 and J usage is TRBJ2-3; 7 bases map to TRBD2. CDR1 LGHDT and CDR2 YNNKEL come from the germline V gene (reference sequence). The CDR3 has 14 residues. V lost 6 bases to trimming and J lost 2 bases; unmatched junction nucleotides: 5. The CDR3 loop is CASRGDYFTDTQYF. In DNA form, the CDR3 reads TGTGCCAGCAGGGGGGACTACTTCACAGATACGCAGTATTTT.

V is TRBV20-1 and J is TRBJ2-3; either TRBD1 or TRBD2 may fit D (7 bases each). Per germline, CDR1 DFQATT and CDR2 SNEGSKA (reference sequence). Trimming cost V 0 bases and J 0 bases, with 19 bases left between them. The CDR3 length is 18 residues. The CDR3 spells CSARERGGGRLSTDTQYF. The CDR3 region has the DNA TGCAGTGCTAGAGAACGAGGGGGCGGGAGACTTAGCACAGATACGCAGTATTTT.

This clonotype was detected once. The V and J genes are TRBV2 and TRBJ2-3; weak D call: TRBD2 (5 bases). The germline V gene has CDR1 SNHLY and CDR2 FYNNEI. Deletions cut 6 bases from V and 3 bases from J, with 19 bases between. CDR3 length: 16 amino acids. The CDR3 sequence is CASRTPLERRTDTQYF. The CDR3 DNA reads as TGTGCCAGCAGGACACCCTTGGAGCGGCGGACAGATACGCAGTATTTT.

In regard to this clonotype: One end of the junction does not line up with germline, which may come from a read error. This sequence joins TRBV5-1 and TRBJ2-7; D unclear. This CDR3 comprises 14 residues. CDR1 is SGHRS and CDR2 is YFSETQ in the germline V gene. CDR3 residues: CASSSDLNTYELYF. CDR3 bases: TGCGCCAGCAGCAGTGATCTAAATACCTACGAGCTGTACTTC. Variable domain in full (rest from reference TRBV5-1 and TRBJ2-7): KAGVTQTPRYLIKTRGQQVTLSCSPISGHRSVSWYQQTPGQGLQFLFEYFSETQRNKGNFPGRFSGRQFSNSRSEMNVSTLELGDSALYLCASSSDLNTYELYFGPGTRLTVT.

The V gene is TRBV27, the J gene TRBJ2-7, with TRBD1 matching over 10 bases. Germline loops: CDR1 MNHEY, CDR2 SMNVEV (reference sequence). V was pared by 8 bases and J by 4 bases, with 8 bases of the junction left unmatched. The CDR3 loop spans 14 amino acids. CDR3: CASGLVGQGYEQYF. In DNA, the CDR3 is TGTGCCAGCGGCCTTGTGGGACAGGGGTACGAGCAGTACTTC.

This clonotype was found many times. This chain uses TRBV5-5 with TRBJ1-1; tentatively, D is TRBD1 (5 bases). This CDR3 region has 17 residues. Trimming left V 4 bases short and J 1 base short, with 20 bases between. CDR1 is SGHKS and CDR2 is YYEKEE in the germline V gene (reference sequence). The CDR3 bases are TGTGCCAGCAGCCCCGGAGCGGGGGTCCGGACGAACACTGAAGCTTTCTTT. Translating gives CASSPGAGVRTNTEAFF.

This clonotype was picked up many times. This chain joins TRBV7-2 and TRBJ2-5; possibly TRBD2 for D (6 bases). The ends were cut back, 6 bases at V and 2 bases at J, with 10 bases in the middle. The CDR3 runs 13 residues. The germline V gene encodes CDR1 SGHTA and CDR2 FQGNSA. The CDR3 reads CASRKGLQETQYF. CDR3 nucleotides: TGTGCCAGCAGGAAGGGACTGCAAGAGACCCAGTACTTC.

The sample holds many counts of this clonotype. The chain uses TRBV13 and TRBJ2-3, with no clear D. The germline V gene encodes CDR1 PRHDT and CDR2 FYEKMQ (reference sequence). The CDR3 runs 14 residues. V shed 3 bases and J shed 1 base, with 8 bases lying between them. As DNA, the CDR3 is TGTGCCAGCAGCTTGACATCCCGCACAGATACGCAGTATTTT. The encoded protein is CASSLTSRTDTQYF.

J is TRBJ2-7 and V is TRBV28; D remains ambiguous. Trimming stripped 6 bases from V and 1 base from J, with 19 bases between. CDR3 length: 16 residues. Germline CDR1 reads MDHEN; CDR2 reads SYDVKM. The CDR3 protein is CASRIEPETSSYEQYF. CDR3 coding DNA: TGTGCCAGCAGGATCGAGCCCGAGACGAGTTCCTACGAGCAGTACTTC.

The J gene is TRBJ2-5, the V gene TRBV9, with 10 bases lining up with TRBD2. The CDR3 runs 15 residues. Germline-derived CDR1 and CDR2 are SGDLS and YYNGEE. V lost 0 bases and J lost 8; bases outside the gene matches: 7. The CDR3 DNA sequence: TGTGCCAGCAGCGTAGTGGATGCTAGCGGGAGTACCCAGTACTTC. Protein product: CASSVVDASGSTQYF.

This clonotype was picked up many times. V and J are TRBV4-1 and TRBJ1-4, with D uncertain. With 1 base removed from V and 0 bases from J, the gap between germline ends came to 6 bases. The germline CDR1 and CDR2 sequences are MGHRA and YSYEKL. This CDR3 has 15 residues. This chain's CDR3 is CASSQGRATNEKLFF. In DNA form, the CDR3 reads TGCGCCAGCAGCCAAGGTCGAGCAACTAATGAAAAACTGTTTTTT.

This clonotype showed up many times. The V and J genes are TRBV24-1 and TRBJ2-1; 7 bases line up with TRBD2. The CDR3 spans 15 residues. Germline trimming cut 4 bases from V and 7 bases from J; bases unmatched to any gene: 9. Germline V gives CDR1 KGHDR, CDR2 SFDVKD. CDR3 in DNA: TGTGCCACCAGTGAGATAGCGGGCCTGAGGAATGAGCAGTTCTTC. Translated: CATSEIAGLRNEQFF.